This record covers a single TCR beta chain. Its antigen is unidentified. This entry belongs to a study of STAT5B mutations in CD4+ large granular lymphocyte leukemia. General study points: Roughly a quarter of private leukemic clonotypes occurred rarely in other patients' non-leukemic repertoires. Of heterogeneous patient samples, only 6 CD4-sorted ones were compared for clonality.

Depending on availability, patient cells were bead-separated fractions or unselected PBMC. Profiled with immunoSEQ multiplex PCR; TCRdb holds only in-frame clones, not every one. The data show under 8,500 clones, about nine tenths seen once. The specimen was PBMCs. The receptor's source is a woman aged 70-85 years with CD4+ T-cell large granular lymphocyte leukemia.

CDR3 sequence: CASRRGGGNEQFF. CDR3 DNA sequence: TGTGCCAGCAGGCGGGGGGGAGGCAATGAGCAGTTCTTC. The V and J genes are TRBV13 and TRBJ2-1; the match to TRBD2 covers 9 bases. Germline V gene data show CDR1 as PRHDT and CDR2 as FYEKMQ (reference sequence). V lost 6 bases to trimming and J lost 6 bases; unmatched junction nucleotides: 3. The CDR3 has 13 residues.